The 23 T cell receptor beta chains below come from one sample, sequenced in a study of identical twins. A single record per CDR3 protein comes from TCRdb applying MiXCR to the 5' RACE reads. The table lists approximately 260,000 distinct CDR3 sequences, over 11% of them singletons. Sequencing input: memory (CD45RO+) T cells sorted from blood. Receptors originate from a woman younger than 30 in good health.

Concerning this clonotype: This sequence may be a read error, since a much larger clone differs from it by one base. CDR3 sequence: CAISWDHGAGQFF. Written as DNA, the CDR3 is TGTGCCATCAGCTGGGACCACGGAGCTGGGCAGTTCTTC. V and J are TRBV5-6 and TRBJ2-1; tentatively, D is TRBD1 or TRBD2 (5 bases each). CDR1 and CDR2 (germline): SGHDT, YYEEEE. This CDR3 has 13 residues.

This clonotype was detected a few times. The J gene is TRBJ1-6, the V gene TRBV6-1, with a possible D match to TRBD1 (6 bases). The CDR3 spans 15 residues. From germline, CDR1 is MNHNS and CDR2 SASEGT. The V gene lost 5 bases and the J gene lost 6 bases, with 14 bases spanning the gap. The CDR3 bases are TGTGCCAGCAGTAGTCAGGGGACGGGTAATTCACCCCTCCACTTT. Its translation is CASSSQGTGNSPLHF.

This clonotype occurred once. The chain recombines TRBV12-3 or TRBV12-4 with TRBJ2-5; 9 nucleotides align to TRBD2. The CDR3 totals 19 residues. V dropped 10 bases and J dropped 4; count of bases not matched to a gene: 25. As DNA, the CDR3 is TGTGCCATCAGCTTTAGGCGACAGGGATGGGGGCGGGAGGGAGAGACCCAGTACTTC. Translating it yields CAISFRRQGWGREGETQYF.

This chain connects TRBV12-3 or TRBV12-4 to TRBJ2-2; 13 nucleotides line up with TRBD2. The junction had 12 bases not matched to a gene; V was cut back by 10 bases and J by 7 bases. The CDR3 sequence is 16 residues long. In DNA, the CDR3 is TGTGCCACGTCCCCACTAGCGGGGGGGCAAGGCGGGGAGCTGTTTTTT. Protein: CATSPLAGGQGGELFF.

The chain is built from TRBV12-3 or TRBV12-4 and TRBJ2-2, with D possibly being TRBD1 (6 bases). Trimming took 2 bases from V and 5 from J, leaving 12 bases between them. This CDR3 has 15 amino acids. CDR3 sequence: CASSLTGSRTGELFF. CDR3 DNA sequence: TGTGCCAGCAGTTTAACAGGGTCGAGGACCGGGGAGCTGTTTTTT.

This CDR3 reads CASSWGQGSYGYTF. DNA of the CDR3: TGTGCCAGCAGTTGGGGACAGGGGAGCTATGGCTACACCTTC. The chain is built from TRBV6-5 and TRBJ1-2, with TRBD1 identical over 10 bases. Germline-derived CDR1 and CDR2 are MNHEY and SVGAGI. This CDR3 spans 14 amino acids. V gave up 4 bases and J gave up 4 bases; unmatched junction bases: 3.

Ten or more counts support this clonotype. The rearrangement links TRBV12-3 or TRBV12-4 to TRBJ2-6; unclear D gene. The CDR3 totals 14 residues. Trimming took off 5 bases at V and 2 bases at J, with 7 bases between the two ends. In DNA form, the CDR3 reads TGTGCCAGCAGTCCAATACCTGGGGCCAACGTCCTGACTTTC. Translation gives CASSPIPGANVLTF.

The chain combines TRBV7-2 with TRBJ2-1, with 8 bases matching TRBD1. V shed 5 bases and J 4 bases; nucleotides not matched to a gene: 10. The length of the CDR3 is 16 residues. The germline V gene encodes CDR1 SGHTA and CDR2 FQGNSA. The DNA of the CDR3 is TGTGCCAGCAGCACTCATTCCGGGACAGGTTACAATGAGCAGTTCTTC. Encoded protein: CASSTHSGTGYNEQFF.

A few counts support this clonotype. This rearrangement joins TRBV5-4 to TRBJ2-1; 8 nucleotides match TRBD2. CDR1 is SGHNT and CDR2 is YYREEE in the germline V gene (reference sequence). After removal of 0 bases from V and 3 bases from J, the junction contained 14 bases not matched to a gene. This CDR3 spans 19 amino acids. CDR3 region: CASSLVPAGVFPVYNEQFF. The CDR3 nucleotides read TGTGCCAGCAGCTTGGTTCCAGCGGGAGTATTTCCGGTCTACAATGAGCAGTTCTTC.

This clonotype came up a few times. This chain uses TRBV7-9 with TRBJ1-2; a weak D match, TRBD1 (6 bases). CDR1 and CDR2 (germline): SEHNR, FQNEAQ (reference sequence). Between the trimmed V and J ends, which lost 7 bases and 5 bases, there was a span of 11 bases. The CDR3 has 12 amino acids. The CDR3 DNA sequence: TGTGCCAGCACGACAGGAACGTATGGCTACACCTTC. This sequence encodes CASTTGTYGYTF.

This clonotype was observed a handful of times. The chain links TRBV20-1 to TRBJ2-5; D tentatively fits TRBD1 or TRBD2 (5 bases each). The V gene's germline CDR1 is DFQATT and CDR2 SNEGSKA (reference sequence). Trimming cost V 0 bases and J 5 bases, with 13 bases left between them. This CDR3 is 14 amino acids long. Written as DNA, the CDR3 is TGCAGTGCTAGAGATCGGCTTTGGGGGGAGACCCAGTACTTC. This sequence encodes CSARDRLWGETQYF.

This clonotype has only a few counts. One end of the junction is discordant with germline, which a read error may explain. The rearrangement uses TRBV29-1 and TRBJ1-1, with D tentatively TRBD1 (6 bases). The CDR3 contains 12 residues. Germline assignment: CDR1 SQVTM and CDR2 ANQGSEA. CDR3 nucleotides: TGCAGCGTGGGGCTTGGGGGCACTGAAGTTTTCTTT. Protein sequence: CSVGLGGTEVFF.

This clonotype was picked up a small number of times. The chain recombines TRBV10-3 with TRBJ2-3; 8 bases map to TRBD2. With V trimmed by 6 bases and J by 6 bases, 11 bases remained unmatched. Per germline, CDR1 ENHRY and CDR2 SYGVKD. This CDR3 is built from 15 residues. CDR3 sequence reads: CAISATGTRTDTQYF. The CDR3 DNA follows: TGTGCCATCAGCGCAACCGGGACTAGGACCGATACGCAGTATTTT.

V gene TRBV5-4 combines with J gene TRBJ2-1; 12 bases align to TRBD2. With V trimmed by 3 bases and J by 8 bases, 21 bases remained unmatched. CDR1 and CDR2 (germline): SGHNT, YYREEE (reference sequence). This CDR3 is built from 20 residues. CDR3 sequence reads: CASSSYLFWETSGSPHEQFF. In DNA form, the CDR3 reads TGTGCCAGCAGCTCCTACCTCTTTTGGGAGACTAGCGGGAGTCCCCATGAGCAGTTCTTC.

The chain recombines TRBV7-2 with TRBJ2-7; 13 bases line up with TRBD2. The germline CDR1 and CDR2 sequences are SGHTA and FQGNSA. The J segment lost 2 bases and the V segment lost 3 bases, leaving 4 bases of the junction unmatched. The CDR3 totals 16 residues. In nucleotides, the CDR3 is TGTGCCAGCAGCTTCGGGACTAGCGGGGAACCCTACGAGCAGTACTTC. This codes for CASSFGTSGEPYEQYF. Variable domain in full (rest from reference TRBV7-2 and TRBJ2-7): GAGVSQSPSNKVTEKGKDVELRCDPISGHTALYWYRQSLGQGLEFLIYFQGNSAPDKSGLPSDRFSAERTGGSVSTLTIQRTQQEDSAVYLCASSFGTSGEPYEQYFGPGTRLTVT.

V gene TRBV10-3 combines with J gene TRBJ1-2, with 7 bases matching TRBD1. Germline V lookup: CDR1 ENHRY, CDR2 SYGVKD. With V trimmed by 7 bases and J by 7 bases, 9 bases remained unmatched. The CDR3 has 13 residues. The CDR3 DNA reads TGTGCCATCACTTTAGACAGGGCGGCTGGCTACACCTTC. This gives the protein CAITLDRAAGYTF.

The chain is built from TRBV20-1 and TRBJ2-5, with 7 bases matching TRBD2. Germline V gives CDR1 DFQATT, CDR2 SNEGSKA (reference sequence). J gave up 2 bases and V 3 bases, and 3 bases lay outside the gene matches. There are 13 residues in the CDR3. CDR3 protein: CSASHSGQETQYF. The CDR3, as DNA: TGCAGTGCTAGTCATAGCGGGCAAGAGACCCAGTACTTC.

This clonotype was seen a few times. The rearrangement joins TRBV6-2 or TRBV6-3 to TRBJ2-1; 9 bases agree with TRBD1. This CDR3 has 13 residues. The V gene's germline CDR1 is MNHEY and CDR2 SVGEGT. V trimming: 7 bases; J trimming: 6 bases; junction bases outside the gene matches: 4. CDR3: CASTDRGANEQFF. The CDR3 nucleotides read TGTGCCAGCACCGACAGGGGGGCCAATGAGCAGTTCTTC.

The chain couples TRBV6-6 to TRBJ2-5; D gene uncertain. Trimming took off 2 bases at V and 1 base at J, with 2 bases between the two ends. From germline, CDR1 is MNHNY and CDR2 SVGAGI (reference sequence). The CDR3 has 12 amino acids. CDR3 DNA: TGTGCCAGCAGTTACCGCCAAGAGACCCAGTACTTC. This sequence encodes CASSYRQETQYF.

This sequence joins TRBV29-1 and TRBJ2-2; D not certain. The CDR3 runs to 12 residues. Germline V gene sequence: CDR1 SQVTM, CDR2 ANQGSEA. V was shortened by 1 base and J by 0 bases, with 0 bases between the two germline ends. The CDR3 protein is CSVEANTGELFF. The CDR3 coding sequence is TGCAGCGTTGAAGCGAACACCGGGGAGCTGTTTTTT.

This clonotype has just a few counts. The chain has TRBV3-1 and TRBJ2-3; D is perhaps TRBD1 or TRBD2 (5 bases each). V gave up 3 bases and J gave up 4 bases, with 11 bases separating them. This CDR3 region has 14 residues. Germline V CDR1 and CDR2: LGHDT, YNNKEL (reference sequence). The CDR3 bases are TGTGCCAGCAGCCACTTCCGGGGCCCAGATACGCAGTATTTT. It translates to CASSHFRGPDTQYF.

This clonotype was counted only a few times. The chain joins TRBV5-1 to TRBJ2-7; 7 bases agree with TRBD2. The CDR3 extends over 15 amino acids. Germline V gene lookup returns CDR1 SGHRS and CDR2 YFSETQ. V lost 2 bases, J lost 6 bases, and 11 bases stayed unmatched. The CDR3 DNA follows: TGCGCCAGCAGCTTAACGGGGGGAGGTCTGGGCGAGCAGTACTTC. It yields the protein CASSLTGGGLGEQYF.

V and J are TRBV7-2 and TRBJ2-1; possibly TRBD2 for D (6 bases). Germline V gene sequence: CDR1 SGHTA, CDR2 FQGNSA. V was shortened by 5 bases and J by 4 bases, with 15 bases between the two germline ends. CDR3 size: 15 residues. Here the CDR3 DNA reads TGTGCCAGCAGCGGAGGGAGTCCTCAATACAATGAGCAGTTCTTC. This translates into CASSGGSPQYNEQFF.